The rows below give T cell receptor beta chains drawn from one sample of a study of breast tumors, draining lymph nodes, adjacent tissues. TCRdb fed the multiplex PCR reads into MiXCR, producing one record per CDR3 protein. The sample holds about 230,000 distinct CDR3 sequences, 32% seen once. The material sequenced was axillary lymph node tissue. The receptors shown here come from a female donor with breast cancer. Some clones in this sample may be carry-over from other donors' samples. Each CDR3 is given with its conserved first and last residue. The order of the fields is V gene, J gene, D gene, clone size, CDR3 protein, CDR3 DNA. The D gene is left open where the match is weak. Size is omitted from some rows. Given values are once, few, many or a class for expanded clones.

TRBV7-8	TRBJ1-1	TRBD1	few	CASSLRQGGNTEAFF	TGTGCCAGCAGCCTGCGACAGGGAGGGAACACTGAAGCTTTCTTT
TRBV20-1	TRBJ2-7	TRBD2	many	CSANSGNTYEQYF	TGCAGTGCTAATAGCGGGAACACCTACGAGCAGTACTTC
TRBV6-2/TRBV6-3	TRBJ1-2	-	-	CASSPIDRVGGYTF	TGTGCCAGCAGCCCTATCGACCGGGTGGGAGGCTACACCTTC
TRBV29-1	TRBJ1-3	-	-	CSKGLAGNTIYF	TGCAGTAAAGGACTAGCGGGAAACACCATATATTTT
TRBV5-1	TRBJ2-5	-	-	CASSWGSGGDGAQYF	TGCGCCAGCAGCTGGGGGTCGGGGGGCGACGGGGCCCAGTACTTC
TRBV29-1	TRBJ1-2	-	-	CSVDRDYGYTF	TGCAGCGTTGACAGGGACTATGGCTACACCTTC
TRBV20-1	TRBJ1-5	TRBD1	many	CSAYQGVYSNQPQHF	TGCAGTGCTTATCAGGGGGTATATAGCAATCAGCCCCAGCATTTT
TRBV14	TRBJ1-1	-	-	CASSQARPLNTEAFF	TGTGCCAGCAGCCAAGCTAGGCCCCTGAACACTGAAGCTTTCTTT
TRBV2	TRBJ1-5	-	-	CASSEWVEHAYEHF	TGTGCCAGCAGTGAATGGGTGGAACACGCCTACGAGCATTTT
TRBV5-5	TRBJ1-2	-	-	CARFGYGYTF	TGTGCTAGGTTCGGGTATGGCTACACCTTC
TRBV7-8	TRBJ2-1	-	many	CASSPSQGTSYNEQFF	TGTGCCAGCAGCCCCAGCCAGGGGACTTCCTACAATGAGCAGTTCTTC
TRBV5-1	TRBJ2-3	TRBD1	many	CASSPRTGRSTDTQYF	TGCGCCAGCAGCCCTCGGACAGGGAGAAGCACAGATACGCAGTATTTT
TRBV18	TRBJ2-7	-	many	CASSPGSWEQYF	TGTGCCAGCTCACCAGGGTCTTGGGAGCAGTACTTC
TRBV3-1	TRBJ1-6	TRBD1	many	CASSHGTGANSPLHF	TGTGCCAGCAGCCACGGGACAGGGGCTAATTCACCCCTCCACTTT
TRBV5-1	TRBJ2-3	-	many	CASSSSTPTDTQYF	TGCGCCAGCAGCTCATCGACACCCACAGATACGCAGTATTTT
TRBV29-1	TRBJ1-6	-	-	CSVEKEGGNNSPLHF	TGCAGCGTTGAAAAAGAGGGGGGCAATAATTCACCCCTCCACTTT
TRBV9	TRBJ2-3	-	-	CASSVGGGTSLEQYF	TGTGCCAGCAGCGTAGGAGGGGGAACTAGCCTCGAGCAGTATTTT
TRBV6-5	TRBJ2-2	-	many	CASSYRAGVTGELFF	TGTGCCAGCAGTTACCGGGCAGGGGTCACCGGGGAGCTGTTTTTT
TRBV10-3	TRBJ1-3	-	-	CAQSGNTIYF	TGTGCTCAATCTGGAAACACCATATATTTT
TRBV7-9	TRBJ1-2	-	many	CASSLEGGHIYGYTF	TGTGCCAGCAGCTTAGAAGGCGGACATATCTATGGCTACACCTTC
TRBV6-5	TRBJ1-5	TRBD1	-	CASRYRGLNSPQHF	TGTGCCAGCAGATACAGGGGGCTTAATTCACCCCAGCATTTT
TRBV6-2/TRBV6-3	TRBJ1-2	-	-	CASSHSSAGYGYTF	TGTGCCAGCAGTCACTCGTCAGCGGGGTATGGCTACACCTTC
TRBV11-2	TRBJ2-7	TRBD1	many	CASSLRGTGSYEQYF	TGTGCCAGCAGCTTAAGAGGGACAGGCTCCTACGAGCAGTACTTC
TRBV19	TRBJ2-1	TRBD2	many	CASKTSGSGNEQFF	TGTGCCAGTAAGACTAGCGGGAGTGGTAATGAGCAGTTCTTC
TRBV20-1	TRBJ1-2	-	many	CSASLSGSDYGYTF	TGCAGTGCTAGTTTAAGCGGGAGTGACTATGGCTACACCTTC
TRBV3-1	TRBJ1-4	-	many	CASSPREGEKLFF	TGTGCCAGCAGCCCCAGGGAGGGTGAAAAACTGTTTTTT
TRBV20-1	TRBJ2-3	-	many	CSASRETDTQYF	TGCAGTGCGTCTCGGGAGACAGATACGCAGTATTTT
TRBV29-1	TRBJ1-1	-	many	CSVDPGNTEAFF	TGCAGCGTTGATCCGGGGAACACTGAAGCTTTCTTT
TRBV19	TRBJ1-2	-	many	CASSITGLYGYTF	TGTGCCAGTAGTATCACAGGACTCTATGGCTACACCTTC
TRBV27	TRBJ2-7	-	many	CASKRGPSYEQYF	TGTGCCAGCAAGCGCGGGCCGTCCTACGAGCAGTACTTC
TRBV11-2	TRBJ1-2	-	once	CASSLDRVSLYGYTF	TGTGCCAGCAGCTTAGATCGGGTATCCCTCTATGGCTACACCTTC
TRBV5-1	TRBJ1-4	TRBD1	few	CASSLGTGHEKLFF	TGCGCCAGCAGCTTGGGGACAGGGCACGAAAAACTGTTTTTT
TRBV7-2	TRBJ2-2	-	-	CASSQEEASGELFF	TGTGCCAGCAGCCAAGAAGAAGCTAGCGGGGAGCTGTTTTTT
TRBV5-5	TRBJ2-7	TRBD1	-	CASSSGGQGYEQYF	TGTGCCAGCAGCTCTGGGGGACAGGGCTACGAGCAGTACTTC
TRBV14	TRBJ2-7	TRBD2	-	CASSPRTSGGLISSEQYF	TGTGCCAGCTCACCACGGACTAGCGGGGGGCTCATCAGCTCCGAGCAGTACTTC
TRBV2	TRBJ2-1	TRBD2	many	CASSDRTSGSNEQFF	TGTGCCAGCAGTGATAGGACTAGCGGGAGCAATGAGCAGTTCTTC
TRBV5-1	TRBJ1-1	-	few	CASSLGGRVTEAFF	TGCGCCAGCAGCTTGGGGGGCAGGGTGACTGAAGCTTTCTTT
TRBV28	TRBJ1-5	-	many	CASSLFRFLSNQPQHF	TGTGCCAGCAGTTTATTTCGCTTTTTGAGCAATCAGCCCCAGCATTTT
TRBV15	TRBJ2-3	TRBD2	-	CATSTSAGVTDTQYF	TGTGCCACCAGCACGTCAGCGGGAGTGACAGATACGCAGTATTTT
TRBV18	TRBJ2-6	TRBD1	-	CASSPIFRQGSSGANVLTF	TGTGCCAGCTCACCAATCTTCAGACAGGGAAGCTCTGGGGCCAACGTCCTGACTTTC
TRBV27	TRBJ2-7	TRBD2	few	CASSKAGTSGFLSYEQYF	TGTGCCAGCAGTAAGGCCGGGACTAGCGGGTTTCTCTCCTACGAGCAGTACTTC
TRBV15	TRBJ2-5	TRBD2	once	CATSRALAGEETQYF	TGTGCCACCAGCAGGGCCTTAGCGGGAGAAGAGACCCAGTACTTC
TRBV10-1	TRBJ2-7	TRBD2	many	CASSPSGRAYEQYF	TGCGCCAGCAGTCCTAGCGGGAGGGCCTACGAGCAGTACTTC
TRBV29-1	TRBJ1-2	-	many	CSVAGTYGYTF	TGCAGCGTTGCAGGGACCTATGGCTACACCTTC
TRBV5-1	TRBJ1-6	TRBD1	-	CASSTDRDLSPLHF	TGTGCCAGCAGCACTGACAGGGACCTTTCCCCCCTCCACTTT
TRBV5-1	TRBJ2-3	-	many	CASNSETGRGTDTQYF	TGCGCCAGCAACTCCGAGACGGGACGCGGCACAGATACGCAGTATTTT
TRBV4-1	TRBJ1-2	-	many	CASSRRPVGSNYGYTF	TGCGCCAGCAGCCGGCGGCCGGTGGGATCGAACTATGGCTACACCTTC
TRBV7-2	TRBJ2-5	-	many	CASRRGALATQYF	TGTGCCAGCAGACGGGGAGCCCTTGCGACCCAGTACTTC
TRBV19	TRBJ2-3	-	once	CASSAGRAITDTQYF	TGTGCCAGTAGCGCTGGGAGAGCAATCACAGATACGCAGTATTTT
TRBV5-1	TRBJ1-6	-	-	CASSFTGNESPLHF	TGCGCCAGCAGCTTTACGGGGAACGAGTCACCCCTCCACTTT
TRBV6-2/TRBV6-3	TRBJ2-3	-	-	CASSHRTPRKADTQYF	TGTGCCAGCAGTCACCGCACCCCCAGGAAAGCAGATACGCAGTATTTT
TRBV28	TRBJ1-2	-	many	CASVDRGLWGYTF	TGTGCCAGCGTTGATCGGGGGCTTTGGGGCTACACCTTC